The 19 T cell receptor beta chains presented below share a single source sample, sequenced in a study of regulatory T cells in long-lasting Graves disease. Building the TCR beta libraries relied on iRepertoire HTBI primers, and CDR3 regions underwent Arm-PCR. TCRdb fed the multiplex PCR reads into MiXCR, producing one record per CDR3 protein. The top ten hold 15% to 20% of the sample, which has 360,000 or so distinct CDR3 sequences, 12% seen once. The time point is: newly diagnosed GD, antithyroid drugs for less than 3 months. PBMC RNA was the source of the TCR library. These data were also filed under a second study, of T cells in Graves' hyperthyroidism and ophthalmopathy.

The material sequenced was peripheral blood mononuclear cells (PBMCs), taken at new diagnosis, from a patient treated with antithyroid drugs. The receptor set was obtained from a young woman with Graves disease.

This clonotype has just a few counts. A junction end diverges from the germline sequence, so it may reflect a read error. This rearrangement joins TRBV6-4 to TRBJ1-2, with 10 bases identical to TRBD1. The CDR3 covers 15 residues. Germline V lookup: CDR1 MRHNA, CDR2 SNTAGT. This CDR3 reads CASSDFPGQGLRYTF. CDR3 DNA: TGTGCCAGCAGCGACTTTCCGGGACAGGGGCTGCGCTACACCTTC.

In this sample, this clonotype turned up many times. The chain employs TRBV20-1 and TRBJ1-2; 8 bases are a match to TRBD1. V shed 5 bases, J shed 3 bases, and the junction held 5 bases outside the gene matches. Germline-derived CDR1 and CDR2 are DFQATT and SNEGSKA (reference sequence). The CDR3 contains 13 residues. The CDR3 nucleotides read TGCAGTGCTCTAACAGGGGGAGACTATGGCTACACCTTC. Translated: CSALTGGDYGYTF.

This clonotype was recorded at least ten times. This chain connects TRBV9 to TRBJ1-2; 10 positions match TRBD1. The germline V gene encodes CDR1 SGDLS and CDR2 YYNGEE. This CDR3 has 14 amino acids. The V and J ends lost 2 bases and 6 bases, in that order; junction bases with no gene match: 4. CDR3 DNA: TGTGCCAGCAGCGTTAGGGACAGGGGTAATGGCTACACCTTC. Translation gives CASSVRDRGNGYTF.

As regards this clonotype: Possible read error: a much larger clone is one base away. The chain links TRBV20-1 to TRBJ1-5, with unresolved D. The CDR3 has 15 amino acids. From germline, CDR1 is DFQATT and CDR2 SNEGSKA (reference sequence). CDR3 in amino acids: CSAREGRTLNQPRHF. The CDR3, as DNA: TGCAGTGCTAGAGAAGGTCGGACCCTCAATCAGCCCCGGCATTTT.

This clonotype was counted many times. The chain carries TRBV7-2 and TRBJ1-1, with no clear D. Trimming pared 5 bases from V and 5 bases from J, leaving 18 bases between. Germline loops: CDR1 SGHTA, CDR2 FQGNSA. CDR3 length equals 15 residues. As DNA, the CDR3 is TGTGCCAGCAGCCAGCCGGGTAGGCTGTCGACTGAAGCTTTCTTT. This gives the protein CASSQPGRLSTEAFF.

This clonotype was detected ten times or more. This sequence joins TRBV24-1 and TRBJ2-1; D tentatively fits TRBD1 or TRBD2 (5 bases each). CDR1 KGHDR and CDR2 SFDVKD come from the germline V gene. The V and J ends lost 4 bases and 4 bases respectively, with 19 bases between them. This CDR3 region has 17 residues. The CDR3 sequence: CATSDYSAGTLYNEQFF. CDR3 in DNA: TGTGCCACCAGTGACTACTCGGCAGGGACCCTGTACAATGAGCAGTTCTTC.

In this sample, this clonotype turned up many times. The rearrangement joins TRBV27 to TRBJ2-3; 7 bases fit TRBD1. The CDR3 is made up of 14 amino acids. Unmatched junction bases numbered 11, after V lost 6 bases and J lost 8 bases. CDR1 and CDR2 from the germline V gene are MNHEY and SMNVEV (reference sequence). Here the CDR3 DNA reads TGTGCCAGCAGCCTACAGGGGCTTTGGGGTACGCAGTATTTT. Translating it yields CASSLQGLWGTQYF.

A few counts support this clonotype. In DNA form, the CDR3 reads TGTGCCAGCAGCCCCGTAGGGCAGTATGGCTACACCTTC. As protein: CASSPVGQYGYTF. This chain joins TRBV12-3 or TRBV12-4 and TRBJ1-2; D is undetermined. V lost 6 bases and J 5 bases, leaving 13 bases between the germline ends. CDR3 length: 13 amino acids.

This clonotype was detected ten times or more. The chain combines TRBV2 with TRBJ2-4; D not certain. The CDR3 is 12 amino acids. Germline values: CDR1 SNHLY, CDR2 FYNNEI. With 10 bases removed from V and 7 bases from J, the gap between germline ends came to 14 bases. Here the CDR3 reads CAIFNSMNIQYF. The CDR3 bases are TGTGCCATCTTCAACTCTATGAACATTCAGTACTTC.

The table lists this clonotype with many counts. The V gene is TRBV28, the J gene TRBJ1-5, with D perhaps TRBD1 (6 bases). Germline CDR1 is MDHEN and CDR2 is SYDVKM. With 5 bases removed from V and 11 bases from J, the gap between germline ends came to 22 bases. CDR3 length equals 15 residues. The CDR3 protein is CASSRIDRDTKTQHF. The CDR3 DNA reads as TGTGCCAGCAGTCGGATCGACCGGGACACCAAGACCCAGCATTTT.

This clonotype was recorded at least ten times. This rearrangement joins TRBV6-1 to TRBJ1-2, with 7 bases identical to TRBD1. The CDR3 spans 22 residues. J gave up 4 bases and V 2 bases, and 28 bases lay outside the gene matches. CDR1 is MNHNS and CDR2 is SASEGT in the germline V gene. This CDR3 reads CASSETPSYDRDRRVDGYGYTF. Here the CDR3 DNA reads TGTGCCAGCAGTGAAACGCCCTCATACGACAGGGACCGACGAGTAGATGGCTATGGCTACACCTTC.

This clonotype has a count of ten or more. The chain combines TRBV27 with TRBJ1-2; a weak D match, TRBD1 (5 bases). Germline loops: CDR1 MNHEY, CDR2 SMNVEV (reference sequence). Trimming cost V 3 bases and J 9 bases, with 17 bases left between them. This CDR3 spans 14 amino acids. The CDR3 loop reads CASSFTGRSGSYTF. CDR3 in DNA: TGTGCCAGCAGTTTTACAGGACGTTCCGGGAGCTACACCTTC.

The sample holds many counts of this clonotype. This chain connects TRBV11-1 to TRBJ1-2, with D tentatively TRBD1 (5 bases). This CDR3 is 16 amino acids long. CDR1 and CDR2 from the germline V gene are SGHAT and FQDESV (reference sequence). The V end lost 6 bases, the J end lost 5 bases, and 22 bases lay between the germline ends. DNA for the CDR3: TGTGCCAGCAGTTGGACGGACACTAGGAATGTTTATGGCTACACCTTC. Its protein product is CASSWTDTRNVYGYTF. Full variable domain (missing parts from reference TRBV11-1 and TRBJ1-2): EAEVAQSPRYKITEKSQAVAFWCDPISGHATLYWYRQILGQGPELLVQFQDESVVDDSQLPKDRFSAERLKGVDSTLKIQPAELGDSAMYLCASSWTDTRNVYGYTFGSGTRLTVV.

In its sample, this clonotype was seen many times. The CDR3 region has the DNA TGCAGCGTTGATGACAGGTCCTACGCTGAAGCTTTCTTT. Protein product: CSVDDRSYAEAFF. V usage is TRBV29-1 and J usage is TRBJ1-1; D perhaps matches TRBD1 (6 bases). The CDR3 has 13 residues. V lost 3 bases and J lost 6, with 14 bases in between. Germline CDR1 is SQVTM and CDR2 is ANQGSEA.

This clonotype was seen repeatedly, ten times or more. The V gene is TRBV10-3, the J gene TRBJ2-1, with D perhaps TRBD1 or TRBD2 (6 bases each). The V end was cut by 0 bases, the J end by 7 bases, with 16 bases between. The CDR3 sequence is 16 residues long. The germline gives CDR1 ENHRY, CDR2 SYGVKD. The CDR3: CAISESTGAGANEQFF. CDR3 sequence (DNA): TGTGCCATCAGTGAGTCGACGGGGGCAGGGGCGAATGAGCAGTTCTTC.

This clonotype was counted at least ten times. The rearrangement links TRBV20-1 to TRBJ2-7; TRBD2 aligns across 13 bases. V was pared by 6 bases and J by 7 bases, with 6 bases of the junction left unmatched. The CDR3 runs to 13 residues. The V gene's germline CDR1 is DFQATT and CDR2 SNEGSKA (reference sequence). In DNA, the CDR3 is TGCAGTGCCAGGACTAGCGGGAGTCAAGAGCAGTACTTC. Translation: CSARTSGSQEQYF.

Note on this clonotype: Since the CDR3 does not end with the conserved phenylalanine or tryptophan, this likely comes from a read error. This chain connects TRBV29-1 to TRBJ1-2; D is ambiguous. Trimming left V 4 bases short and J 2 bases short, with 14 bases between. Germline CDR1 is SQVTM and CDR2 is ANQGSEA. This CDR3 has 14 amino acids. DNA for the CDR3: TGCAGCGTTGGAGCGCGGGGAGAGAACTATGGCTACACCCTC. It encodes CSVGARGENYGYTL.

On this clonotype itself: This may be a read error, as it is one base from a much larger clone. This chain uses TRBV6-9 with TRBJ2-1; no firm D call. Germline CDR1 MNHGY, CDR2 SVAAGI. V shed 3 bases and J shed 7 bases, with 7 bases lying between them. This CDR3 comprises 12 residues. In DNA form, the CDR3 reads TGTGCCAGCAGTTACGAAGGGAATGAGCAGTTCTTC. It is translated as CASSYEGNEQFF.

A few counts support this clonotype. The gene calls are TRBV19 and TRBJ1-5; possible D gene TRBD1, 5 bases. Germline V gene sequence: CDR1 LNHDA, CDR2 SQIVND (reference sequence). CDR3 length: 13 residues. V was clipped by 2 bases and J by 4 bases, with 6 bases between them. CDR3 sequence reads: CASSIWGNQPQHF. Here the CDR3 DNA reads TGTGCCAGTAGTATATGGGGGAATCAGCCCCAGCATTTT.